These T cell receptor beta chains were read from a single sample in a study of OX40 agonist ivuxolimab in advanced cancers. Libraries were prepared by immunoSEQ multiplex PCR; TCRdb keeps only in-frame clonotypes and omits some of them. In the table there are under 85,000 clones, 70% to 90% of which are singletons. The source was CD4+ or CD8+ T cells sorted from blood, collected in a trial of the OX40 agonist ivuxolimab. These receptors all stem from an adult with an advanced solid tumor such as melanoma, head and neck, liver or kidney cancer. The CDR3 runs from the conserved cysteine through the conserved F or W. D genes are given only for firm matches. Only some rows state a clone size, as once, few, many or a class for expanded clones.

j_call cdr3_length clone_size v_call d_call cdr3_nt cdr3_aa
TRBJ2-1 14 NA TRBV7-8 TRBD2 TGTGCCAGCAGCTTCGGGCGGGGGGGCCATGAGCAGTTCTTC CASSFGRGGHEQFF
TRBJ2-3 16 NA TRBV5-4 NA TGTGCCAGCAGCTTGTCCCCAGGTTATGATGCAGATACGCAGTATTTT CASSLSPGYDADTQYF
TRBJ2-5 14 NA TRBV7-9 NA TGTGCCAGCAGCTTGGATGTGGGACAAGAGACCCAGTACTTC CASSLDVGQETQYF
TRBJ2-3 16 NA TRBV5-4 NA TGTGCCAGCAGGGACGGTCGGGTAGTGAGCACAGATACGCAGTATTTT CASRDGRVVSTDTQYF
TRBJ1-1 13 NA TRBV5-1 NA TGCGCCAGCAGCCCCATCGAAGGGCATGAAGCTTTCTTT CASSPIEGHEAFF
TRBJ1-1 16 NA TRBV29-1 TRBD1 TGCAGCCTAGCCGACCCCGGACAGGGTGGGGACACTGAAGCTTTCTTT CSLADPGQGGDTEAFF
TRBJ2-5 11 NA TRBV7-2 NA TGTGTCAGCAGCTTAGAAGAGACCCAGTACTTC CVSSLEETQYF
TRBJ1-2 15 NA TRBV5-4 TRBD1 TGTGCCAGCAGCTTGCCGTTGGGGACAGGGGTGGGCTACACCTTC CASSLPLGTGVGYTF
TRBJ1-2 14 NA TRBV4-2 NA TGTGCCAGCAGCCCCCTCAGGACCACGGGGGATCACACCTTC CASSPLRTTGDHTF
TRBJ2-3 14 NA TRBV19 NA TGTGCCAGTAGTAAAACGGGATATTCAGATACGCAGTATTTT CASSKTGYSDTQYF
TRBJ1-1 16 once TRBV7-3 TRBD1 TGTGCCAGCAGCCCGCAGACAGGGGGCTTTTCCACTGAAGCTTTCTTT CASSPQTGGFSTEAFF
TRBJ1-2 16 NA TRBV5-3 NA TGTGCCAGAAGTCGAAGGGCCCCGACAAGTTCCTATGGCTACACCTTC CARSRRAPTSSYGYTF
TRBJ2-1 14 NA TRBV6-6 NA TGTGCCAGCAGCGGCGACAGTAAAGGCAATGAGCAGTTCTTC CASSGDSKGNEQFF
TRBJ2-5 15 NA TRBV7-9 TRBD1 TGTGCCAGCAGTCTGGGACAGGGGGTAGGCGAGACCCAGTACTTC CASSLGQGVGETQYF
TRBJ2-2 13 few TRBV29-1 NA TGCAGCGTTGCGACAAGCGGTGCCGGGGAGCTGTTTTTT CSVATSGAGELFF
TRBJ1-4 18 NA TRBV5-1 NA TGCGCCAGCAGCCCACCCACTTTGATCTTTAGAAAGAAGGAAAAACTGTTTTTT CASSPPTLIFRKKEKLFF
TRBJ1-1 15 NA TRBV5-1 NA TGCGCCAGCAGCTTGGATACAGGGCTGGGCACTGAAGCTTTCTTT CASSLDTGLGTEAFF
TRBJ1-2 14 NA TRBV18 NA TGTGCCAGCTCACCAACCACTCAGGGATTAGATTACACCTTC CASSPTTQGLDYTF
TRBJ2-2 15 NA TRBV10-3 NA TGTGCCATCAGTGACGGACTCACGAACACCGGGGAGCTGTTTTTT CAISDGLTNTGELFF
TRBJ2-2 15 NA TRBV5-1 NA TGCGCCAGCAGCTGGACGTGGGGACTGACCGGGGAGCTGTTTTTT CASSWTWGLTGELFF
TRBJ1-2 14 NA TRBV6-1 TRBD1 TGTGCCACACGACAGGGGGGCGATAACTATGGCTACACCTTC CATRQGGDNYGYTF
TRBJ1-2 12 NA TRBV28 NA TGTGCCAGCAGTTTGCGGAGCTATGGCTACACCTTC CASSLRSYGYTF
TRBJ1-1 13 NA TRBV2 NA TGTGCCAGCAGGTGGGGGGGGCAAACTGAAGCTTTCTTT CASRWGGQTEAFF
TRBJ1-5 14 NA TRBV5-4 NA TGTGCCAGCAGCCCGGGGGCGCGCAATCAGCCCCAGCATTTT CASSPGARNQPQHF
TRBJ1-1 14 few TRBV6-5 TRBD1 TGTGCCAGCACTAATCAGGGGGCGAGGACTGAAGCTTTCTTT CASTNQGARTEAFF
TRBJ1-4 18 NA TRBV6-4 TRBD1 TGTGCCAGCAGTGCTCCCCGGGACAGTCCCAAACCTAATGAAAAACTGTTTTTT CASSAPRDSPKPNEKLFF
TRBJ2-3 16 NA TRBV28 TRBD2 TGTGCCAGCAGTCCCGGACTAGCGGGGGCCACAGATACGCAGTATTTT CASSPGLAGATDTQYF
TRBJ1-4 15 once TRBV2 NA TGTGCCAGCAGTGATAGGTCCCAGATGAGGGAAAAACTGTTTTTT CASSDRSQMREKLFF
TRBJ1-2 14 NA TRBV5-1 TRBD1 TGCGCCAGCAGCAAGGACAGGGCCGGGGGTGGCTACACCTTC CASSKDRAGGGYTF
TRBJ1-2 12 NA TRBV10-3 NA TGTGCCATCAAAGGGCACTACTATGGCTACACCTTC CAIKGHYYGYTF
TRBJ2-5 15 NA TRBV9 NA TGTGCCAGCAGCGTAGCGACTAGTCCACAAGAGACCCAGTACTTC CASSVATSPQETQYF
TRBJ2-4 18 NA TRBV7-8 TRBD2 TGTGCCAGCAGCCCCCGCGGTCTAGCGGGGGGGCTGGGAAACATTCAGTACTTC CASSPRGLAGGLGNIQYF
TRBJ1-2 13 few TRBV6-5 NA TGTGCCAGCAGCTTAAGGACGGAATATGGCTACACCTTC CASSLRTEYGYTF
TRBJ1-1 15 NA TRBV5-1 NA TGCGCCAGCAGCTTGGGCTCGGCGATGAACACTGAAGCTTTCTTT CASSLGSAMNTEAFF
TRBJ1-2 14 few TRBV5-6 NA TGTGCCAGCAGCTTGGCCACAGCGTCCTATGGCTACACCTTC CASSLATASYGYTF
TRBJ2-4 13 NA TRBV7-3 NA TGTGCCAGCAGCGTAGCGGTTAGGGGCATTCAGTACTTC CASSVAVRGIQYF
TRBJ1-2 14 NA TRBV15 TRBD1 TGTGCCACCAGTGGACAAACAGGGGGCCGGGGCTACACCTTC CATSGQTGGRGYTF